One and the same sample provided the 25 T cell receptor beta chains below, sequenced in a study of T-cell reconstitution after alpha-beta-depleted transplantation in children. Unique molecular identifiers were used in preparing the TCRbeta library. TCRdb processed the PCR reads anew with MiXCR; each CDR3 protein has one entry. The table includes 180,000 or so distinct CDR3 sequences, 6.3% detected once. The material was PBMCs, obtained before TCRalphabeta/CD19-depleted stem cell transplant. The source is a girl younger than two with combined immunodeficiency, due to receive a stem cell transplant.

This clonotype came up many times. V is TRBV12-3 or TRBV12-4 and J is TRBJ2-2; D gene ambiguous. This CDR3 spans 13 amino acids. Trimming shortened V by 7 bases and J by 2 bases, and 8 bases separated the two germline ends. Here the CDR3 DNA reads TGTGCCAGCATTGGCGGTAACACCGGGGAGCTGTTTTTT. This gives the protein CASIGGNTGELFF.

The chain employs TRBV6-1 and TRBJ1-5; the D is unclear. There are 16 residues in the CDR3. CDR1 MNHNS and CDR2 SASEGT come from the germline V gene. V gave up 4 bases and J gave up 2 bases, with 15 bases separating them. The CDR3 loop is CASSGSGVGGNQPQHF. DNA for the CDR3: TGTGCCAGCAGTGGGTCGGGAGTGGGCGGCAATCAGCCCCAGCATTTT.

This clonotype was detected many times. The chain combines TRBV20-1 with TRBJ2-5; D may be TRBD1 (5 bases). V dropped 1 base and J dropped 5 bases, with 8 bases sitting between them. CDR1 DFQATT and CDR2 SNEGSKA come from the germline V gene (reference sequence). The CDR3 extends over 12 amino acids. CDR3 protein: CSARGQLETQYF. The DNA for the CDR3 is TGCAGTGCTAGAGGACAGTTGGAGACCCAGTACTTC.

This clonotype has at least ten counts. The chain carries TRBV4-3 and TRBJ2-6; D uncertain. The CDR3 is 15 amino acids. Germline V gene lookup returns CDR1 LGHNA and CDR2 YSLEER. V was cut by 1 base and J by 0 bases, with 4 bases left in between. As DNA, the CDR3 is TGCGCCAGCAGCCAAGGATACTCTGGGGCCAACGTCCTGACTTTC. Residues: CASSQGYSGANVLTF.

Regarding this clonotype: A much bigger clone sits one base away, suggesting this may be a read error. The CDR3 coding sequence is TGTGCCATCAGTTCGGGGGTCCCGGAGACCCAGTACTTC. Protein sequence: CAISSGVPETQYF. V and J are TRBV10-3 and TRBJ2-5, with D possibly being TRBD2 (6 bases). The CDR3 has 13 residues. CDR1 is ENHRY and CDR2 is SYGVKD in the germline V gene. With 5 bases removed from V and 5 bases from J, the gap between germline ends came to 12 bases.

This clonotype was detected many times. The CDR3 sequence: CASETRDRWRNTEAFF. DNA for the CDR3: TGTGCCAGCGAGACCCGGGACAGGTGGAGGAATACTGAAGCTTTCTTT. The chain combines TRBV18 with TRBJ1-1, with 8 bases matching TRBD1. Germline CDR1 KGHSH, CDR2 LQKENI. J gave up 5 bases and V 8 bases, and 16 bases lay outside the gene matches. The CDR3 is 16 amino acids.

V and J are TRBV25-1 and TRBJ2-2, with unresolved D. The length of the CDR3 is 15 residues. Germline V CDR1 and CDR2: MGHDK, SYGVNS. The V and J ends lost 3 bases and 0 bases respectively, with 8 bases between them. The CDR3 bases are TGTGCCAGCAGTGAGCAACAGTCGAACACCGGGGAGCTGTTTTTT. Amino acids: CASSEQQSNTGELFF.

This clonotype was counted ten times or more. This chain joins TRBV29-1 and TRBJ2-1; D not certain. This CDR3 is built from 14 residues. V shed 1 base and J shed 6 bases, with 13 bases lying between them. The germline V gene encodes CDR1 SQVTM and CDR2 ANQGSEA. The CDR3 DNA reads TGCAGCGTTGAAGGGACCGGCAGGTCCAATGAGCAGTTCTTC. Its protein product is CSVEGTGRSNEQFF.

This clonotype appeared many times. J is TRBJ2-1 and V is TRBV20-1; D is undetermined. Germline V lookup: CDR1 DFQATT, CDR2 SNEGSKA (reference sequence). The ends were cut back, 4 bases at V and 10 bases at J, with 14 bases in the middle. The CDR3 is 12 amino acids. The CDR3 coding sequence is TGCAGTGCTACAGAGGCCGGAACCGAGCAGTTCTTC. Translated, it gives CSATEAGTEQFF.

This clonotype was detected ten times or more. J is TRBJ1-1 and V is TRBV7-2; maybe TRBD1 (6 bases). Germline CDR1 is SGHTA and CDR2 is FQGNSA. Trimming cost V 1 base and J 5 bases, with 20 bases left between them. The CDR3 extends over 17 amino acids. The CDR3 reads CASSLGIVQGERTEAFF. The CDR3 nucleotides read TGTGCCAGCAGCTTAGGAATAGTACAGGGCGAGAGGACTGAAGCTTTCTTT.

There are many counts of this clonotype. This chain uses TRBV9 with TRBJ2-5, with D possibly being TRBD2 (6 bases). V dropped 0 bases and J dropped 4 bases, with 13 bases sitting between them. The germline CDR1 and CDR2 sequences are SGDLS and YYNGEE. There are 15 residues in the CDR3. This chain's CDR3 is CASSVGFLSGETQYF. In DNA, the CDR3 is TGTGCCAGCAGCGTAGGTTTCCTTAGCGGAGAGACCCAGTACTTC.

This clonotype was recorded many times. CDR3 region: CASSQETYYEQYF. The CDR3 DNA is TGCGCCAGCAGCCAGGAAACCTACTACGAGCAGTACTTC. This chain connects TRBV4-3 to TRBJ2-7, with unresolved D. Germline V CDR1 and CDR2: LGHNA, YSLEER. V gave up 3 bases and J gave up 3 bases, with 9 bases separating them. The CDR3 totals 13 residues.

This clonotype has a count of ten or more. The chain combines TRBV5-6 with TRBJ2-5; D tentatively fits TRBD1 or TRBD2 (6 bases each). V was trimmed by 3 bases and J by 3 bases, leaving 15 bases between them. From germline, CDR1 is SGHDT and CDR2 YYEEEE. The CDR3 spans 15 residues. The CDR3 protein is CASSYPGGGKETQYF. The CDR3 nucleotides read TGTGCCAGCAGCTACCCCGGGGGCGGGAAAGAGACCCAGTACTTC. Based on the CDR3 plus reference TRBV5-6 and TRBJ2-5, the full variable domain is DAGVTQSPTHLIKTRGQQVTLRCSPKSGHDTVSWYQQALGQGPQFIFQYYEEEERQRGNFPDRFSGHQFPNYSSELNVNALLLGDSALYLCASSYPGGGKETQYFGPGTRLLVL.

This clonotype appeared many times. The chain combines TRBV28 with TRBJ2-3; D is unresolved. CDR3 length: 11 amino acids. V was shortened by 8 bases and J by 1 base, with 4 bases between the two germline ends. Germline loops: CDR1 MDHEN, CDR2 SYDVKM. The DNA for the CDR3 is TGTGCCAGCTGGGGCACAGATACGCAGTATTTT. Protein product: CASWGTDTQYF. Full variable domain (outside the CDR3, taken from reference TRBV28 and TRBJ2-3): DVKVTQSSRYLVKRTGEKVFLECVQDMDHENMFWYRQDPGLGLRLIYFSYDVKMKEKGDIPEGYSVSREKKERFSLILESASTNQTSMYLCASWGTDTQYFGPGTRLTVL.

Worth noting for this clonotype: A much larger clone lies a single base off, so this may be a read error. The chain has TRBV27 and TRBJ2-1; 7 bases fit TRBD2. V lost 0 bases, J lost 5 bases, and 4 bases stayed unmatched. The germline V gene encodes CDR1 MNHEY and CDR2 SMNVEV (reference sequence). The CDR3 length is 15 residues. This CDR3 is CASSLSASGHNEQFF. The DNA for the CDR3 is TGTGCCAGCAGTTTATCGGCTAGCGGTCACAATGAGCAGTTCTTC.

This clonotype has at least ten counts. CDR3 residues: CATTTPRDRDYSNQPQHF. The DNA of the CDR3 is TGTGCCACCACTACCCCCAGGGACCGGGATTATAGCAATCAGCCCCAGCATTTT. This chain uses TRBV6-4 with TRBJ1-5; weak D call: TRBD1 (5 bases). V gave up 10 bases and J gave up 0 bases, with 25 bases separating them. There are 18 residues in the CDR3. Germline CDR1 is MRHNA and CDR2 is SNTAGT.

This clonotype was counted at least ten times. This chain links TRBV19 with TRBJ1-1, with TRBD1 matching over 8 bases. Germline CDR1 LNHDA, CDR2 SQIVND (reference sequence). This CDR3 has 14 amino acids. Trimming removed 1 base from V and 5 bases from J; junction bases left unmatched: 3. The CDR3 DNA follows: TGTGCCAGTAGTATAGGGGGGACAGGAACTGAAGCTTTCTTT. It is translated as CASSIGGTGTEAFF.

This clonotype was picked up many times. The chain has TRBV4-3 and TRBJ2-7; D gene unclear. V was trimmed by 3 bases and J by 0 bases, leaving 9 bases between them. Germline V gene lookup returns CDR1 LGHNA and CDR2 YSLEER. This CDR3 spans 14 amino acids. CDR3 in DNA: TGCGCCAGCAGCCAGGACGCGTTCTCCTACGAGCAGTACTTC. Amino acid sequence: CASSQDAFSYEQYF.

This clonotype occurred a few times. This chain joins TRBV7-3 and TRBJ2-3; D uncertain. Germline-derived CDR1 and CDR2 are SGHTA and FQGTGA. The CDR3 is 14 amino acids. Trimming removed 5 bases from V and 6 bases from J, with 15 bases in between. The CDR3 loop is CASSLWSPRDTQYF. CDR3 coding DNA: TGTGCCAGCAGCCTCTGGTCCCCCAGGGATACGCAGTATTTT.

The genes are TRBV20-1 and TRBJ2-2; 9 positions match TRBD2. CDR3 length: 20 amino acids. V dropped 0 bases and J dropped 1; count of bases not matched to a gene: 15. Germline loops: CDR1 DFQATT, CDR2 SNEGSKA (reference sequence). The CDR3 here is CSARDHPWLAGNQNTGELFF. CDR3 coding DNA: TGCAGTGCTAGAGATCATCCATGGCTAGCGGGAAATCAGAACACCGGGGAGCTGTTTTTT.

The CDR3 is CASSYADSYIQYF. CDR3 bases: TGTGCCAGCAGTTACGCCGACAGTTACATTCAGTACTTC. The rearrangement links TRBV6-5 to TRBJ2-4, with a weak D call TRBD1 (5 bases). Germline-derived CDR1 and CDR2 are MNHEY and SVGAGI. The CDR3 covers 13 residues. V lost 2 bases, J lost 8 bases, and 10 bases lay in between.

This chain joins TRBV7-2 and TRBJ1-2; possibly TRBD1 for D (5 bases). Germline CDR1 and CDR2: SGHTA and FQGNSA. This CDR3 has 14 amino acids. With 8 bases removed from V and 4 bases from J, the gap between germline ends came to 17 bases. For the CDR3, the DNA is TGTGCCAGCGTCAGGACCGCGGGGGTCTATGGCTACACCTTC. It is translated as CASVRTAGVYGYTF.

This clonotype was seen only a few times. The chain employs TRBV28 and TRBJ2-7; the match to TRBD1 covers 11 bases. Germline V lookup: CDR1 MDHEN, CDR2 SYDVKM. With V trimmed by 2 bases and J by 6 bases, 9 bases remained unmatched. This CDR3 has 16 residues. The CDR3 DNA follows: TGTGCCAGCAGTTTACTCGTGGGGACAGGGGGGAGCGAGCAGTACTTC. Translation: CASSLLVGTGGSEQYF. The whole variable domain, filled in from reference TRBV28 and TRBJ2-7, reads DVKVTQSSRYLVKRTGEKVFLECVQDMDHENMFWYRQDPGLGLRLIYFSYDVKMKEKGDIPEGYSVSREKKERFSLILESASTNQTSMYLCASSLLVGTGGSEQYFGPGTRLTVT.

This clonotype was picked up many times. This sequence joins TRBV14 and TRBJ2-7, with 8 nucleotides matching TRBD1. The CDR3 has 15 amino acids. The J segment lost 3 bases and the V segment lost 3 bases, leaving 7 bases of the junction unmatched. The germline V gene encodes CDR1 SGHDN and CDR2 FVKESK. This chain's CDR3 is CASSHLGTGFYEQYF. CDR3 coding DNA: TGTGCCAGCAGCCACCTCGGGACAGGCTTCTACGAGCAGTACTTC.

This clonotype was observed once. V and J are TRBV20-1 and TRBJ2-2; 13 bases fit TRBD2. Germline-derived CDR1 and CDR2 are DFQATT and SNEGSKA (reference sequence). This CDR3 contains 15 residues. The trim removed 1 base at V and 9 bases at J, leaving 5 bases unmatched. The CDR3 DNA reads as TGCAGTGCTAGAGGTGGACTAGCGGGGGCCTGGGAGCTGTTTTTT. It specifies CSARGGLAGAWELFF.